This T cell receptor beta chain was documented in a study of blood T cells in healthy people across ages. General observations from the study: Diversity figures derived from one million T cells were judged to underestimate the true value. Roughly linear age-related decline in beta diversity appeared, significant by age approximately 41.

This clonotype came up once. What it binds is unknown. Combining a sample-barcoded 5' primer with a J-beta primer mix, a second PCR ran for about 6 to 11 cycles. TCRdb independently ran MiXCR on the 5' RACE reads; one entry per CDR3 protein. The table lists 700,000 to 950,000 distinct CDR3 sequences, roughly 43% of them singletons. This CDR3 is 15 amino acids long. V was clipped by 3 bases and J by 9 bases, with 17 bases between them. Germline lookup yields CDR1 KGHDR and CDR2 SFDVKD. The receptor was isolated from a woman in her fifties or sixties in good health. The chain uses TRBV24-1 and TRBJ2-1; D is possibly TRBD1 (5 bases). The specimen sequenced was blood. Written as DNA, the CDR3 is TGTGCCACCAGTGATGCCGGACATAGGGTTGGTGAGCAGTTCTTC. It encodes CATSDAGHRVGEQFF.